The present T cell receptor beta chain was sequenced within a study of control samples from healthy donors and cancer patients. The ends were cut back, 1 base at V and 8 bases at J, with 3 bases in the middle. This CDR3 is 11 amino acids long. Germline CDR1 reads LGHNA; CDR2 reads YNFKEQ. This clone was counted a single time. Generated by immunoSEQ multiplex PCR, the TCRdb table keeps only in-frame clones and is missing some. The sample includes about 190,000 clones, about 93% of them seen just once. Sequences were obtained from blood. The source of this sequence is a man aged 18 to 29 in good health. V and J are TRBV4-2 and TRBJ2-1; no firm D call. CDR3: CASSQGDEQFF. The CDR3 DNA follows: TGTGCCAGCAGCCAAGGGGATGAGCAGTTCTTC.